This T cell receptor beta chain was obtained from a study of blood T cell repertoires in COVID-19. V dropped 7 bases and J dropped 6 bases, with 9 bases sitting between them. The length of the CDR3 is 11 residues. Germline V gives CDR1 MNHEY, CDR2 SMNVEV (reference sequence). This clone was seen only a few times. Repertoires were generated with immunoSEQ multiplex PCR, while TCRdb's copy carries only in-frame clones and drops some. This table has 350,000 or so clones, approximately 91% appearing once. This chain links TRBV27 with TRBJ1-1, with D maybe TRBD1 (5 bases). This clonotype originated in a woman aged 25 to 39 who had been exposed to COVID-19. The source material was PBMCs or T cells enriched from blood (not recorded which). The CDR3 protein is CASTGGAEAFF. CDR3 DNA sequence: TGTGCCAGCACAGGAGGGGCTGAAGCTTTCTTT.